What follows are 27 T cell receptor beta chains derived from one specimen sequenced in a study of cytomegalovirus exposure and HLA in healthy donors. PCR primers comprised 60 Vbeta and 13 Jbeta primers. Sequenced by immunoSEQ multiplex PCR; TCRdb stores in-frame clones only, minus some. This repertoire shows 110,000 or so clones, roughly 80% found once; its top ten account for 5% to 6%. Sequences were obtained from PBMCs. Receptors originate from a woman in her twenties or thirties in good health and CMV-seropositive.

The DNA of the CDR3 is TGTGCCAGCAGCTTACTTGGTCTGGAGAACACAGATACGCAGTATTTT. Its translation: CASSLLGLENTDTQYF. V usage is TRBV7-9 and J usage is TRBJ2-3; D not certain. The CDR3 is 16 residues long. Per germline, CDR1 SEHNR and CDR2 FQNEAQ (reference sequence). V was clipped by 2 bases and J by 2 bases, with 14 bases between them.

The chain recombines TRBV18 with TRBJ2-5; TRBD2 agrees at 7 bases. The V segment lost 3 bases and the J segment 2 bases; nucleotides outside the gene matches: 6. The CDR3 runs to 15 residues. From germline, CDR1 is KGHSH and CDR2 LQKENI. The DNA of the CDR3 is TGTGCCAGCTCACCGGTTCAGCGGGAACAAGAGACCCAGTACTTC. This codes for CASSPVQREQETQYF.

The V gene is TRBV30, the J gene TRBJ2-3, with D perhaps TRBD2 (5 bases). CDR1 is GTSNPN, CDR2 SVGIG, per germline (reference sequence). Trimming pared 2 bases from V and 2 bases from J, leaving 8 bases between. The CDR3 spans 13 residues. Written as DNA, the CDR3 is TGTGCCTGGAGTCTAGCACACACAGATACGCAGTATTTT. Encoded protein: CAWSLAHTDTQYF.

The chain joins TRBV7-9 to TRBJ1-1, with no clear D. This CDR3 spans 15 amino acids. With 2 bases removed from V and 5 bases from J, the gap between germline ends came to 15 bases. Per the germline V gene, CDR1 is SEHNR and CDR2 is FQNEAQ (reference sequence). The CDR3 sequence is CASSLLSAAKTEAFF. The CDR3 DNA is TGTGCCAGCAGCTTATTAAGTGCGGCTAAGACTGAAGCTTTCTTT.

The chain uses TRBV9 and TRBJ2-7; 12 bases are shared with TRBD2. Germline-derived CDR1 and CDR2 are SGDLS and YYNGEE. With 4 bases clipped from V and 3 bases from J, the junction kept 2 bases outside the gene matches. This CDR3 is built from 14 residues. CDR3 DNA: TGTGCCAGCAGCACGACTAGCGGGAGCTACGAGCAGTACTTC. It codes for CASSTTSGSYEQYF.

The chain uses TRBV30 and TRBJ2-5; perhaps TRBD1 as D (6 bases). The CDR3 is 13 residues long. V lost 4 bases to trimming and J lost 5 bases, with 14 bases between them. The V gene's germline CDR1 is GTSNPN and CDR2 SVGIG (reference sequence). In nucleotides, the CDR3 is TGTGCCTGGAAACAGGGAATGGGGGAGACCCAGTACTTC. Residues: CAWKQGMGETQYF.

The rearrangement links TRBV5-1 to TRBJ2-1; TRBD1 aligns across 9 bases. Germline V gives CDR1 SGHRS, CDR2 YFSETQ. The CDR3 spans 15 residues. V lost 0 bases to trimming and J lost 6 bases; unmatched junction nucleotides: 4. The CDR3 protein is CASSLGGTGSNEQFF. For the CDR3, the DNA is TGCGCCAGCAGCTTGGGCGGGACAGGGTCCAATGAGCAGTTCTTC.

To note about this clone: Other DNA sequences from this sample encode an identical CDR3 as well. CDR3 loop: CASSRTSGAYEQYF. The CDR3 DNA follows: TGTGCCAGTAGTCGGACTAGCGGGGCTTACGAGCAGTACTTC. The chain is built from TRBV19 and TRBJ2-7, with 12 bases identical to TRBD2. V shed 5 bases, J shed 4 bases, and the junction held 3 bases outside the gene matches. CDR3 length: 14 amino acids. Germline CDR1 and CDR2: LNHDA and SQIVND (reference sequence). The whole variable domain, filled in from reference TRBV19 and TRBJ2-7, reads DGGITQSPKYLFRKEGQNVTLSCEQNLNHDAMYWYRQDPGQGLRLIYYSQIVNDFQKGDIAEGYSVSREKKESFPLTVTSAQKNPTAFYLCASSRTSGAYEQYFGPGTRLTVT.

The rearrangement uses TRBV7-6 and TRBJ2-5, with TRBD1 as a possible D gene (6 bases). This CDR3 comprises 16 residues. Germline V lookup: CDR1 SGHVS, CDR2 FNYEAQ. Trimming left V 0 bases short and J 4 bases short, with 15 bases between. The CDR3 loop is CASSLAVSGDTETQYF. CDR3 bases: TGTGCCAGCAGCTTAGCGGTGTCAGGGGATACAGAGACCCAGTACTTC.

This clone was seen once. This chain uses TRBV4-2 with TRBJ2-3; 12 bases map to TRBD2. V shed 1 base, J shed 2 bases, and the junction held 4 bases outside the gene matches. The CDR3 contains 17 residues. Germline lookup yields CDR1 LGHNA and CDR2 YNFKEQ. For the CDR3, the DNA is TGTGCCAGCAGCCAAGCGCCTAGCGGGGGGGCCACAGATACGCAGTATTTT. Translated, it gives CASSQAPSGGATDTQYF.

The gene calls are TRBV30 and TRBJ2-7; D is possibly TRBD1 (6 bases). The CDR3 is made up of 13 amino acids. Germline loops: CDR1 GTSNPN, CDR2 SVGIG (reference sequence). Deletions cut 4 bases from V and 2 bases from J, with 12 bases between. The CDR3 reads CAWMGARAYEQYF. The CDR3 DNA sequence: TGTGCCTGGATGGGGGCCAGGGCCTACGAGCAGTACTTC.

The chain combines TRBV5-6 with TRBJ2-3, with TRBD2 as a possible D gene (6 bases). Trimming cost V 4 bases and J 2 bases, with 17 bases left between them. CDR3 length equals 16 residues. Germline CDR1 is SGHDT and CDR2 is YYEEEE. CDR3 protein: CASSPRVGRDTDTQYF. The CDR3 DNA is TGTGCCAGCAGCCCACGTGTTGGGCGGGACACAGATACGCAGTATTTT.

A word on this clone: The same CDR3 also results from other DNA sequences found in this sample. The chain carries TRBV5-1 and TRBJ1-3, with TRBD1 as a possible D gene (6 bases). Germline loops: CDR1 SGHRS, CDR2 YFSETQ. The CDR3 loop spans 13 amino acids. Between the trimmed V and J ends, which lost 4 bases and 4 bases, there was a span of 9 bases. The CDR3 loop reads CASSPDSGNTIYF. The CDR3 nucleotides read TGCGCCAGCAGCCCGGACAGCGGAAACACCATATATTTT.

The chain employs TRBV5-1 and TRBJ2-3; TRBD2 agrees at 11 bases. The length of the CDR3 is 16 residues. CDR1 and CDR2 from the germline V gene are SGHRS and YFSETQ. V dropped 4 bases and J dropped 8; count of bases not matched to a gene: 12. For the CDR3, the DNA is TGCGCCAGCAGCCCTTTAGCGGGAGGGCCGGCAGTTACGCAGTATTTT. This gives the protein CASSPLAGGPAVTQYF.

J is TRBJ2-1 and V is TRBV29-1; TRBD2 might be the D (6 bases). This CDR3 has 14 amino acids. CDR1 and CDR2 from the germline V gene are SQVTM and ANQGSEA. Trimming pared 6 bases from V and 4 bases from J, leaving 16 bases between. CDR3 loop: CSVISGSWYNEQFF. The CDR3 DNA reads TGCAGCGTCATATCCGGGAGTTGGTACAATGAGCAGTTCTTC.

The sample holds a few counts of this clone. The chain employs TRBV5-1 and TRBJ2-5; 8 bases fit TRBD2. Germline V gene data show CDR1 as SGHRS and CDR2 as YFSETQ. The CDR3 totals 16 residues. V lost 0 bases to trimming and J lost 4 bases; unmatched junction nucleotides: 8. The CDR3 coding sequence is TGCGCCAGCAGCTTGGACCCGTCGGGAGGGGGAGAGACCCAGTACTTC. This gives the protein CASSLDPSGGGETQYF.

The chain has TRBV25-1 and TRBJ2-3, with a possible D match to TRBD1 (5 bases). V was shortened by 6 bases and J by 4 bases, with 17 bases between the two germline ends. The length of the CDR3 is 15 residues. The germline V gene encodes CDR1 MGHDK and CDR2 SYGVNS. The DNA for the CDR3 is TGTGCCAGCAGGAGTGGGGCAGGGCGATCAGATACGCAGTATTTT. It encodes CASRSGAGRSDTQYF.

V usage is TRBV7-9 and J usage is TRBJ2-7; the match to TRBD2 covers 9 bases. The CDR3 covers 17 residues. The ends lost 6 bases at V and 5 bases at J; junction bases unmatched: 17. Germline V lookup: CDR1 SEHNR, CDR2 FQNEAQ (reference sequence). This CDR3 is CASSIGVGLAGINEQYF. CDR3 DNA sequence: TGTGCCAGCAGTATTGGCGTGGGGCTAGCGGGAATCAACGAGCAGTACTTC. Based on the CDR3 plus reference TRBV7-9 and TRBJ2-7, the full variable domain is DTGVSQNPRHKITKRGQNVTFRCDPISEHNRLYWYRQTLGQGPEFLTYFQNEAQLEKSRLLSDRFSAERPKGSFSTLEIQRTEQGDSAMYLCASSIGVGLAGINEQYFGPGTRLTVT.

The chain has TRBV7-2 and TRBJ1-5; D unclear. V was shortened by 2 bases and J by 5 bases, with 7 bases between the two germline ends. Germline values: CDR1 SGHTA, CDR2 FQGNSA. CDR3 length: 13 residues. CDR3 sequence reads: CASSLNADQPQHF. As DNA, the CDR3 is TGTGCCAGCAGCTTAAACGCGGATCAGCCCCAGCATTTT.

For the CDR3, the DNA is TGTGCCAGCACCCCAGGGGACGGCTACACCTTC. This gives the protein CASTPGDGYTF. The chain uses TRBV6-1 and TRBJ1-2, with D possibly TRBD1 on 6 matching bases. Germline values: CDR1 MNHNS, CDR2 SASEGT. Trimming pared 7 bases from V and 8 bases from J, leaving 11 bases between. The CDR3 sequence is 11 residues long.

CDR3 DNA: TGTGCCAGCAGTGCAGGATACGAGCAGTACTTC. Translating it yields CASSAGYEQYF. The chain uses TRBV6-1 and TRBJ2-7; D remains unclear. This CDR3 is built from 11 residues. Trimming removed 4 bases at V and 4 bases at J, with 5 bases between. Germline lookup yields CDR1 MNHNS and CDR2 SASEGT.

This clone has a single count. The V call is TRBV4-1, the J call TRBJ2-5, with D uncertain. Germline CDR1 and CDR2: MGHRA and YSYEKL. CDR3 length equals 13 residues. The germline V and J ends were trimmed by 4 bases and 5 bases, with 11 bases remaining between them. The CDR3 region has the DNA TGCGCCAGCAGCCGGTTAGTTACGGAGACCCAGTACTTC. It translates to CASSRLVTETQYF.

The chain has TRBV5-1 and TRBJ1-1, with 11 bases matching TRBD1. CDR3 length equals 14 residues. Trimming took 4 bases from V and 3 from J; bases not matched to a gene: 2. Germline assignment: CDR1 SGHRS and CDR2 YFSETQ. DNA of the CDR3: TGCGCCAGCAGCCCGGGACAGGGGGACACTGAAGCTTTCTTT. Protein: CASSPGQGDTEAFF.

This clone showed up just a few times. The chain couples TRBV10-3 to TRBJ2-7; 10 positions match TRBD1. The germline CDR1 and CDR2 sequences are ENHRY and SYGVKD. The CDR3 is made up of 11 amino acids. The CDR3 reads CAISDDRGRLV. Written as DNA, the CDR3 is TGTGCCATCAGTGACGACAGGGGGCGCCTAGTC.

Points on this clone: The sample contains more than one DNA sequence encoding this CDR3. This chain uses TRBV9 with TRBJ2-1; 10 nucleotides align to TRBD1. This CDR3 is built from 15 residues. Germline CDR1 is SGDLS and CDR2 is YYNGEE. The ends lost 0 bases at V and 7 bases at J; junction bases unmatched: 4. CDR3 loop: CASSVDGQGVNEQFF. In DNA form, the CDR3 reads TGTGCCAGCAGCGTAGATGGACAGGGGGTGAATGAGCAGTTCTTC.

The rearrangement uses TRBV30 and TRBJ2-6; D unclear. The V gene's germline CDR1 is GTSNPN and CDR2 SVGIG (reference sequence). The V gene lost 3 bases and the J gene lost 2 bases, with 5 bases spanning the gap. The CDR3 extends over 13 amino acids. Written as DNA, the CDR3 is TGTGCCTGGAGAATAGCTGGGGCCAACGTCCTGACTTTC. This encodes CAWRIAGANVLTF.

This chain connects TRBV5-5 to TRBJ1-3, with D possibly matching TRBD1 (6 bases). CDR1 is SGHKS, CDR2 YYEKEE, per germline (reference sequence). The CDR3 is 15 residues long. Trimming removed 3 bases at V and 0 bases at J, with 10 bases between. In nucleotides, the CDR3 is TGTGCCAGCAGCTGGGGACACTCCTCTGGAAACACCATATATTTT. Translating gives CASSWGHSSGNTIYF.